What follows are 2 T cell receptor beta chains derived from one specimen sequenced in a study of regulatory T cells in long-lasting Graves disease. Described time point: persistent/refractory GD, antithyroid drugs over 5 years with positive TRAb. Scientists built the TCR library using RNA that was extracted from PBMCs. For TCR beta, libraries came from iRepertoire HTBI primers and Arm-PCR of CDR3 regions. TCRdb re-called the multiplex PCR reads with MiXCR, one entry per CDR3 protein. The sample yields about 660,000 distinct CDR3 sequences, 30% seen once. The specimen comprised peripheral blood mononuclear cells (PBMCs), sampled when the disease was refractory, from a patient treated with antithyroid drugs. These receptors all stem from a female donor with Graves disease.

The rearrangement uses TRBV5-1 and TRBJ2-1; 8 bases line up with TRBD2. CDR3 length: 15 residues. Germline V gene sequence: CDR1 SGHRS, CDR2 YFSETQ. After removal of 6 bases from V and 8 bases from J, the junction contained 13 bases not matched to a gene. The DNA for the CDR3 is TGCGCCAGCAAATCGGGGGGGCGGGAGCTCGATGAGCAGTTCTTC. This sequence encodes CASKSGGRELDEQFF.

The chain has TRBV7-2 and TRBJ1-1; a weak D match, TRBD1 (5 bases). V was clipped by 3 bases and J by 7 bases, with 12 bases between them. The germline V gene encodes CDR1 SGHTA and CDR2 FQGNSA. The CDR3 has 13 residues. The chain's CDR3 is CASSFRQFREAFF. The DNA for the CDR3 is TGTGCCAGCAGCTTTCGACAGTTTCGTGAAGCTTTCTTT.